One sample yielded the 2 T cell receptor beta chains listed below, sequenced in a study of blood T cell repertoires in COVID-19 (dated by TCRdb to the early 2020s). The library was obtained by the immunoSEQ multiplex PCR assay. Drawn from immuneACCESS, this table holds only the in-frame rearrangements with V and J called that TCRdb kept. Clones are partly lost; checked studies trace under half to an unresolved V gene and leave the rest unexplained. The sample records hundreds of thousands of clones, 65% to 90% of which are singletons. Almost 4.5% of the sample is taken by the ten largest. Sequencing was done on a sample of peripheral blood. These receptors all come from a man aged 45-65 years with acute or convalescent COVID-19.

The sample holds a few counts of this clone. The chain couples TRBV19 to TRBJ1-2; 8 nucleotides line up with TRBD1. In germline, CDR1 is LNHDA, CDR2 SQIVND (reference sequence). J was trimmed by 2 bases and V by 6 bases; bases with no gene match: 8. This CDR3 comprises 15 residues. Here the CDR3 DNA reads TGTGCCAGTAGGACAGGGGAAAGCCCAAACTATGGCTACACCTTC. Translation gives CASRTGESPNYGYTF.

This chain connects TRBV7-9 to TRBJ2-7; a possible D gene is TRBD1 (7 bases). Germline V CDR1 and CDR2: SEHNR, FQNEAQ (reference sequence). V was trimmed by 0 bases and J by 6 bases, leaving 12 bases between them. This CDR3 has 14 residues. The CDR3 DNA reads as TGTGCCAGCAGCTTAGCCCAGGGGGGCCCCGAGCAGTACTTC. Protein product: CASSLAQGGPEQYF.